Below are 30 T cell receptor beta chains sequenced from a single sample in a study of T cell changes during pregnancy in multiple sclerosis. Produced via immunoSEQ multiplex PCR; TCRdb's table is partial and in-frame only. The table shows tens of thousands of clones, with 88% occurring only once. The source material was CD8+ T cells from peripheral blood mononuclear cells, sampled after pregnancy. These receptors were taken from a female donor in good health, enrolled as a control in a pregnancy study.

The V call is TRBV5-1, the J call TRBJ2-5; 13 bases map to TRBD2. This CDR3 comprises 18 residues. From germline, CDR1 is SGHRS and CDR2 YFSETQ. V lost 2 bases and J lost 2; bases outside the gene matches: 9. The DNA for the CDR3 is TGCGCCAGCAGCTTCCCCACTAGCGGGGGGGCGGGTCAAGAGACCCAGTACTTC. Its protein is CASSFPTSGGAGQETQYF.

This clone was seen many times. The same CDR3 is also encoded by other DNA sequences in this sample. The rearrangement joins TRBV9 to TRBJ1-5; unclear D gene. V was trimmed by 2 bases and J by 0 bases, leaving 6 bases between them. Germline V CDR1 and CDR2: SGDLS, YYNGEE. The CDR3 runs 14 residues. CDR3 loop: CASSVGDSNQPQHF. In nucleotides, the CDR3 is TGTGCCAGCAGCGTCGGGGATAGCAATCAGCCCCAGCATTTT.

V usage is TRBV5-6 and J usage is TRBJ2-1, with TRBD2 matching over 8 bases. The ends lost 0 bases at V and 4 bases at J; junction bases unmatched: 9. The CDR3 has 17 residues. Germline CDR1 SGHDT, CDR2 YYEEEE. CDR3 bases: TGTGCCAGCAGCTTGGAGGCGGGCGGGGGGACGTACAATGAGCAGTTCTTC. Its translation is CASSLEAGGGTYNEQFF.

This chain connects TRBV7-2 to TRBJ1-2, with D perhaps TRBD1 (5 bases). Trimming removed 1 base from V and 4 bases from J, with 10 bases in between. Per germline, CDR1 SGHTA and CDR2 FQGNSA. CDR3 length: 14 residues. The CDR3 DNA follows: TGTGCCAGCAGCTTAGGAACAGGCGCCTATGGCTACACCTTC. Translation gives CASSLGTGAYGYTF.

This chain joins TRBV10-3 and TRBJ2-7; 10 nucleotides line up with TRBD2. The CDR3 is 17 residues long. V trimming: 3 bases; J trimming: 4 bases; junction bases outside the gene matches: 12. Looked up from germline, CDR1 is ENHRY and CDR2 is SYGVKD. In nucleotides, the CDR3 is TGTGCCATCAGTGACATAGAGAGTAGCGGGGGGATTTACGAGCAGTACTTC. Translation gives CAISDIESSGGIYEQYF.

The rearrangement uses TRBV5-6 and TRBJ2-7, with D maybe TRBD2 (5 bases). Germline CDR1 and CDR2: SGHDT and YYEEEE. The CDR3 loop spans 13 amino acids. Trimming left V 4 bases short and J 6 bases short, with 14 bases between. For the CDR3, the DNA is TGTGCCAGCAGCGGTGGACTCGTAGGCGAGCAGTACTTC. It specifies CASSGGLVGEQYF.

This rearrangement joins TRBV13 to TRBJ1-1; D may be TRBD1 (5 bases). Germline CDR1 and CDR2: PRHDT and FYEKMQ (reference sequence). The V end was cut by 6 bases, the J end by 2 bases, with 16 bases between. This CDR3 region has 15 residues. CDR3 amino acids: CASSLTLGGNTEAFF. The CDR3 nucleotides are TGTGCCAGCAGTTTAACCTTGGGGGGAAACACTGAAGCTTTCTTT.

The chain couples TRBV9 to TRBJ2-3, with D possibly matching TRBD1 (7 bases). The CDR3 has 17 amino acids. From germline, CDR1 is SGDLS and CDR2 YYNGEE. V was pared by 0 bases and J by 0 bases, with 14 bases between. The CDR3 here is CASSVGSGGTSTDTQYF. CDR3 nucleotides: TGTGCCAGCAGCGTAGGGTCAGGGGGGACTAGCACAGATACGCAGTATTTT.

V and J are TRBV11-3 and TRBJ1-1, with TRBD1 as a possible D gene (5 bases). The ends were cut back, 4 bases at V and 4 bases at J, with 13 bases in the middle. The CDR3 is 14 residues long. Germline CDR1 is SGHNT and CDR2 is YENEEA. The CDR3 region has the DNA TGTGCCAGCAGCTCGGGGACTGCTGGCACTGAAGCTTTCTTT. Translating gives CASSSGTAGTEAFF.

The V call is TRBV4-1, the J call TRBJ2-1, with 11 bases fitting TRBD2. The V and J ends lost 1 base and 5 bases, in that order; junction bases with no gene match: 10. The germline gives CDR1 MGHRA, CDR2 YSYEKL. This CDR3 region has 18 residues. The CDR3 loop reads CASSQGPYTSGGNNEQFF. As DNA, the CDR3 is TGCGCCAGCAGCCAAGGCCCGTATACTAGCGGGGGAAACAATGAGCAGTTCTTC.

By frequency in the sample, this clone is large. The gene calls are TRBV7-9 and TRBJ1-4; the D is unclear. V was shortened by 3 bases and J by 0 bases, with 8 bases between the two germline ends. This CDR3 is built from 15 residues. CDR1 is SEHNR, CDR2 FQNEAQ, per germline (reference sequence). The CDR3 reads CASSFKGATNEKLFF. The CDR3 DNA follows: TGTGCCAGCAGCTTCAAAGGAGCAACTAATGAAAAACTGTTTTTT.

The chain is built from TRBV15 and TRBJ2-1; 10 bases agree with TRBD2. Germline CDR1 and CDR2: LNHNV and YYDKDF (reference sequence). With V trimmed by 2 bases and J by 2 bases, 3 bases remained unmatched. This CDR3 has 16 residues. The CDR3 DNA follows: TGTGCCACCAGCAGACAAAGCGGGGGGGCCTACAATGAGCAGTTCTTC. Protein: CATSRQSGGAYNEQFF.

This sequence joins TRBV7-6 and TRBJ1-1; 7 positions agree with TRBD1. V dropped 6 bases and J dropped 1; count of bases not matched to a gene: 11. Germline values: CDR1 SGHVS, CDR2 FNYEAQ. CDR3 size: 16 residues. As DNA, the CDR3 is TGTGCCAGCAGTTTAAACCGGGACAGAAAGAACACTGAAGCTTTCTTT. It translates to CASSLNRDRKNTEAFF.

This rearrangement joins TRBV7-8 to TRBJ1-5, with 8 bases fitting TRBD1. With V trimmed by 2 bases and J by 4 bases, 4 bases remained unmatched. The CDR3 totals 15 residues. CDR1 SGHVS and CDR2 FQNEAQ come from the germline V gene. CDR3 DNA sequence: TGTGCCAGCAGCTTAATGGACAGGGTAAATCAGCCCCAGCATTTT. Encoded protein: CASSLMDRVNQPQHF. The full variable domain, in which reference TRBV7-8 and TRBJ1-5 provide the parts outside the CDR3, is GAGVSQSPRYKVAKRGQDVALRCDPISGHVSLFWYQQALGQGPEFLTYFQNEAQLDKSGLPSDRFFAERPEGSVSTLKIQRTQQEDSAVYLCASSLMDRVNQPQHFGDGTRLSIL.

The chain recombines TRBV7-6 with TRBJ2-2, with D possibly being TRBD2 (6 bases). CDR3 length: 14 amino acids. With 5 bases removed from V and 4 bases from J, the gap between germline ends came to 11 bases. The germline V gene encodes CDR1 SGHVS and CDR2 FNYEAQ. The CDR3 loop reads CASSPRGITGELFF. The CDR3 DNA sequence: TGTGCCAGCAGCCCCCGGGGGATCACCGGGGAGCTGTTTTTT.

V is TRBV4-2 and J is TRBJ1-4; D call uncertain. Germline CDR1 is LGHNA and CDR2 is YNFKEQ. The CDR3 totals 16 residues. The V and J ends lost 3 bases and 5 bases respectively, with 16 bases between them. In nucleotides, the CDR3 is TGTGCCAGCAGCCACAGTAATTCCGCGGGAAATGAAAAACTGTTTTTT. Translation gives CASSHSNSAGNEKLFF.

V usage is TRBV6-5 and J usage is TRBJ1-3, with 9 bases lining up with TRBD1. The CDR3 totals 16 residues. Trimming removed 1 base from V and 0 bases from J; junction bases left unmatched: 1. Germline V gives CDR1 MNHEY, CDR2 SVGAGI. CDR3 protein: CASSYLDRGSGNTIYF. Written as DNA, the CDR3 is TGTGCCAGCAGTTACTTGGACAGGGGCTCTGGAAACACCATATATTTT.

This sequence joins TRBV14 and TRBJ2-5; 8 nucleotides match TRBD2. Trimming at V came to 5 bases and at J to 1 base, leaving 6 bases not matched to a gene. Germline lookup yields CDR1 SGHDN and CDR2 FVKESK. This CDR3 is 15 amino acids long. The CDR3 protein is CASSIRSGGQETQYF. The CDR3 region has the DNA TGTGCCAGCAGCATACGAAGCGGGGGCCAAGAGACCCAGTACTTC.

This chain uses TRBV19 with TRBJ2-5, with D perhaps TRBD1 (5 bases). CDR3 size: 18 residues. In germline, CDR1 is LNHDA, CDR2 SQIVND (reference sequence). V was shortened by 3 bases and J by 3 bases, with 23 bases between the two germline ends. CDR3 region: CASSILLRWGSNKETQYF. In nucleotides, the CDR3 is TGTGCCAGTAGTATCCTCCTCCGTTGGGGCAGTAATAAAGAGACCCAGTACTTC.

The rearrangement joins TRBV10-1 to TRBJ2-5; 10 nucleotides align to TRBD2. Germline loops: CDR1 WNHNN, CDR2 SYGVQD (reference sequence). This CDR3 comprises 17 residues. Trimming at V came to 3 bases and at J to 5 bases, leaving 12 bases not matched to a gene. The chain's CDR3 is CASSDHLAGAPRETQYF. CDR3 nucleotides: TGCGCCAGCAGTGATCACCTAGCGGGGGCCCCCCGGGAGACCCAGTACTTC.

The genes are TRBV9 and TRBJ2-1, with 9 bases identical to TRBD1. V gave up 3 bases and J gave up 9 bases; unmatched junction bases: 4. CDR1 SGDLS and CDR2 YYNGEE come from the germline V gene. The CDR3 sequence is 13 residues long. Written as DNA, the CDR3 is TGTGCCAGCAGCGAAGGACAGGGGAGTGAGCAGTTCTTC. Amino acid sequence: CASSEGQGSEQFF.

The V and J genes are TRBV7-9 and TRBJ2-3, with 9 positions matching TRBD2. CDR1 is SEHNR, CDR2 FQNEAQ, per germline (reference sequence). Trimming at V came to 7 bases and at J to 0 bases, leaving 5 bases not matched to a gene. The CDR3 is 15 amino acids. The CDR3 reads CASTVSGGSTDTQYF. The CDR3 nucleotides read TGTGCCAGCACCGTTAGCGGGGGTAGCACAGATACGCAGTATTTT.

The chain is built from TRBV29-1 and TRBJ1-1; tentatively, D is TRBD1 (5 bases). CDR3 length equals 12 residues. V was clipped by 6 bases and J by 7 bases, with 15 bases between them. Looked up from germline, CDR1 is SQVTM and CDR2 is ANQGSEA. The CDR3 nucleotides read TGCAGCGTCGCAAGTGGACATGATGAAGCTTTCTTT. It specifies CSVASGHDEAFF.

This clone has a single count. The V gene is TRBV6-5, the J gene TRBJ2-1; D call uncertain. V lost 8 bases, J lost 1 base, and 9 bases lay in between. The length of the CDR3 is 13 residues. CDR1 and CDR2 (germline): MNHEY, SVGAGI. The CDR3 region has the DNA TGTGCCAGCGGCCTCGCTTCCTACAATGAGCAGTTCTTC. This codes for CASGLASYNEQFF.

The chain carries TRBV6-5 and TRBJ2-7; D not certain. Germline CDR1 reads MNHEY; CDR2 reads SVGAGI. This CDR3 spans 14 amino acids. Trimming shortened V by 2 bases and J by 2 bases, and 10 bases separated the two germline ends. CDR3 protein: CASSYAPLAYEQYF. For the CDR3, the DNA is TGTGCCAGCAGTTACGCGCCCTTGGCCTACGAGCAGTACTTC.

This clone was seen once. The J gene is TRBJ2-5, the V gene TRBV14; TRBD2 is a possible D gene (5 bases). The germline CDR1 and CDR2 sequences are SGHDN and FVKESK. This CDR3 spans 13 amino acids. The germline V and J ends were trimmed by 4 bases and 5 bases, with 11 bases remaining between them. CDR3 coding DNA: TGTGCCAGCAGCCGCCTGGGCGGGGAGACCCAGTACTTC. It specifies CASSRLGGETQYF. The whole variable domain, remainder taken from reference TRBV14 and TRBJ2-5, is EAGVTQFPSHSVIEKGQTVTLRCDPISGHDNLYWYRRVMGKEIKFLLHFVKESKQDESGMPNNRFLAERTGGTYSTLKVQPAELEDSGVYFCASSRLGGETQYFGPGTRLLVL.

The J gene is TRBJ2-3, the V gene TRBV2; TRBD2 might be the D (7 bases). The V gene lost 10 bases and the J gene lost 2 bases, with 13 bases spanning the gap. From germline, CDR1 is SNHLY and CDR2 FYNNEI. This CDR3 region has 13 residues. DNA of the CDR3: TGTGCCATTCTGCGGGGGCACACAGATACGCAGTATTTT. Translating it yields CAILRGHTDTQYF. Variable domain in full (rest from reference TRBV2 and TRBJ2-3): EPEVTQTPSHQVTQMGQEVILRCVPISNHLYFYWYRQILGQKVEFLVSFYNNEISEKSEIFDDQFSVERPDGSNFTLKIRSTKLEDSAMYFCAILRGHTDTQYFGPGTRLTVL.

The chain couples TRBV7-9 to TRBJ1-2, with D uncertain. Germline CDR1 SEHNR, CDR2 FQNEAQ (reference sequence). With 1 base removed from V and 5 bases from J, the gap between germline ends came to 14 bases. The CDR3 length is 15 residues. The CDR3 loop is CASSLDSAGVYGYTF. The CDR3 nucleotides read TGTGCCAGCAGCTTAGATTCAGCCGGAGTATATGGCTACACCTTC.

This clone was observed a few times. Given a much more abundant clone one base away, this may be a read error. V and J are TRBV27 and TRBJ1-1; TRBD1 matches at 10 bases. The CDR3 has 12 residues. Germline V lookup: CDR1 MNHEY, CDR2 SMNVEV (reference sequence). With V trimmed by 8 bases and J by 4 bases, 1 base remained unmatched. DNA for the CDR3: TGTGCCAGCTGGACAGGGGGCACTGAAGCTTTCTTT. Translating gives CASWTGGTEAFF.

The chain recombines TRBV15 with TRBJ2-4; tentatively, D is TRBD1 (5 bases). Trimming shortened V by 2 bases and J by 7 bases, and 12 bases separated the two germline ends. The V gene's germline CDR1 is LNHNV and CDR2 YYDKDF (reference sequence). The CDR3 is 14 residues long. CDR3 DNA sequence: TGTGCCACCAGCAGACCGACAGAATCGAACATTCAGTACTTC. This sequence encodes CATSRPTESNIQYF.